The 18 T cell receptor beta chains presented below share a single source sample, sequenced in a study of shared clonotypes between healthy human individuals (dated by TCRdb to about 2020). CD8 naive samples were obtained by positive selection for CCR7 among CD45RO-negative cells, yielding a CD45RA+CCR7+ population from which TemRA cells were excluded. Receptor amplification or capture employed the immunoSEQ multiplex PCR assay. The immuneACCESS repertoire file appears here via TCRdb, limited to in-frame rearrangements. These files lack a portion of the clones; in checked studies, under half of the deficit traces to unresolved V genes, and the cause of the others is not known. The sample data list around 2,100,000 clones, and about 95% of these were observed just once. Around 1.2% of the sample is held by the ten biggest clonotypes. Sample: naive CD8+ T cells sorted from blood. What this sample's cell subset or site label stands for: CD45RA+CCR7+. These receptors originate from a man aged 18 to 29 in good health.

The chain has TRBV5-4 and TRBJ2-7; D unresolved. CDR3 size: 13 residues. V lost 7 bases and J lost 1, with 12 bases in between. The V gene's germline CDR1 is SGHNT and CDR2 YYREEE (reference sequence). CDR3 region: CASSADFSYEQYF. CDR3 nucleotides: TGTGCCAGCTCGGCGGATTTTTCCTACGAGCAGTACTTC.

In its sample, this clone was seen once. V is TRBV4-1 and J is TRBJ2-1; 7 bases match TRBD2. Germline CDR1 reads MGHRA; CDR2 reads YSYEKL. Germline trimming cut 4 bases from V and 2 bases from J; bases unmatched to any gene: 8. The CDR3 sequence is 16 residues long. CDR3 loop: CASSLLAGVTYNEQFF. The CDR3 DNA follows: TGCGCCAGCAGCCTACTCGCGGGAGTCACCTACAATGAGCAGTTCTTC.

In the case of this clone: This sample also contains other DNA sequences that code for the same CDR3. The chain combines TRBV27 with TRBJ2-7, with 8 nucleotides matching TRBD2. The CDR3 runs to 14 residues. The trim removed 0 bases at V and 4 bases at J, leaving 2 bases unmatched. The germline CDR1 and CDR2 sequences are MNHEY and SMNVEV (reference sequence). CDR3 DNA: TGTGCCAGCAGTTTATCGGGACTAGGTTACGAGCAGTACTTC. Residues: CASSLSGLGYEQYF.

V gene TRBV9 combines with J gene TRBJ2-7; D uncertain. The CDR3 extends over 15 amino acids. With 2 bases removed from V and 3 bases from J, the gap between germline ends came to 15 bases. The germline CDR1 and CDR2 sequences are SGDLS and YYNGEE. The CDR3 DNA sequence: TGTGCCAGCAGCGTTCAAGGCGGCATGAACTACGAGCAGTACTTC. Its protein product is CASSVQGGMNYEQYF.

The chain recombines TRBV4-1 with TRBJ2-1, with D uncertain. The V gene lost 3 bases and the J gene lost 8 bases, with 11 bases spanning the gap. The CDR3 covers 13 residues. The germline V gene has CDR1 MGHRA and CDR2 YSYEKL. The CDR3 bases are TGCGCCAGCAGCCAGGTTCCACGCGATGAGCAGTTCTTC. As protein: CASSQVPRDEQFF.

The J gene is TRBJ2-7, the V gene TRBV5-8; D not certain. V was clipped by 7 bases and J by 3 bases, with 17 bases between them. Looked up from germline, CDR1 is SGHTS and CDR2 is YDEGEE. The CDR3 length is 14 residues. The CDR3: CASFAVLGNYEQYF. Written as DNA, the CDR3 is TGTGCCAGCTTTGCGGTATTGGGCAACTACGAGCAGTACTTC.

This chain uses TRBV5-4 with TRBJ2-3, with 9 positions matching TRBD1. Germline CDR1 reads SGHNT; CDR2 reads YYREEE (reference sequence). After removal of 0 bases from V and 3 bases from J, the junction contained 5 bases not matched to a gene. This CDR3 is built from 16 residues. The CDR3 reads CASSLVGQGVTDTQYF. The CDR3 nucleotides are TGTGCCAGCAGCTTGGTGGGACAGGGTGTTACAGATACGCAGTATTTT.

The CDR3 here is CASSTREIPYEQYF. In nucleotides, the CDR3 is TGTGCCAGCAGCACCCGAGAAATCCCCTACGAGCAGTACTTC. This sequence joins TRBV5-4 and TRBJ2-7; D is unresolved. Trimming shortened V by 4 bases and J by 2 bases, and 13 bases separated the two germline ends. This CDR3 has 14 residues. Germline V CDR1 and CDR2: SGHNT, YYREEE (reference sequence).

V usage is TRBV10-3 and J usage is TRBJ2-3; D unclear. Germline V gene data show CDR1 as ENHRY and CDR2 as SYGVKD. The V end was cut by 6 bases, the J end by 8 bases, with 12 bases between. The CDR3 covers 12 residues. The CDR3 region has the DNA TGTGCCATCAGACGGGTTTTTGGTACGCAGTATTTT. Its translation: CAIRRVFGTQYF.

The rearrangement joins TRBV19 to TRBJ1-2, with 11 bases matching TRBD1. CDR3 size: 16 residues. The V and J ends lost 4 bases and 4 bases, in that order; junction bases with no gene match: 8. Germline-derived CDR1 and CDR2 are LNHDA and SQIVND (reference sequence). In DNA form, the CDR3 reads TGTGCCAGTAGTACCTGGACAGGGGGCGCCGGCTATGGCTACACCTTC. Translating gives CASSTWTGGAGYGYTF.

The rearrangement uses TRBV5-4 and TRBJ2-2; TRBD1 agrees at 7 bases. This CDR3 has 15 amino acids. Germline V lookup: CDR1 SGHNT, CDR2 YYREEE (reference sequence). V trimming: 5 bases; J trimming: 0 bases; junction bases outside the gene matches: 4. The chain's CDR3 is CASSWGQTNTGELFF. CDR3 coding DNA: TGTGCCAGCAGTTGGGGACAGACGAACACCGGGGAGCTGTTTTTT. Combining the CDR3 with reference TRBV5-4 and TRBJ2-2 gives the whole variable domain ETGVTQSPTHLIKTRGQQVTLRCSSQSGHNTVSWYQQALGQGPQFIFQYYREEENGRGNFPPRFSGLQFPNYSSELNVNALELDDSALYLCASSWGQTNTGELFFGEGSRLTVL.

The gene calls are TRBV2 and TRBJ2-1; a weak D match, TRBD2 (6 bases). Germline-derived CDR1 and CDR2 are SNHLY and FYNNEI. Trimming took off 3 bases at V and 5 bases at J, with 17 bases between the two ends. The CDR3 sequence is 16 residues long. The CDR3 DNA reads as TGTGCCAGCAGTGACCCTAGCGAAGGGTCGGACAATGAGCAGTTCTTC. The encoded protein is CASSDPSEGSDNEQFF.

Remarks on this clone: Other DNA sequences in this sample translate to the same CDR3. The chain uses TRBV5-1 and TRBJ2-7; D is uncertain. The CDR3 extends over 13 amino acids. From germline, CDR1 is SGHRS and CDR2 YFSETQ. Trimming stripped 0 bases from V and 0 bases from J, with 4 bases between. CDR3 bases: TGCGCCAGCAGCTTGGCTCTCTCCTACGAGCAGTACTTC. It encodes CASSLALSYEQYF.

A remark on this clone: Other DNA sequences of this sample code for an identical CDR3. The chain is built from TRBV4-1 and TRBJ1-5, with a possible D match to TRBD1 (5 bases). The germline CDR1 and CDR2 sequences are MGHRA and YSYEKL. V gave up 0 bases and J gave up 6 bases, with 12 bases separating them. The CDR3 extends over 15 amino acids. The CDR3 is CASSQDRGESQPQHF. The CDR3, as DNA: TGCGCCAGCAGCCAAGATCGGGGGGAGAGTCAGCCCCAGCATTTT.

This chain links TRBV5-6 with TRBJ1-5, with unresolved D. Germline lookup yields CDR1 SGHDT and CDR2 YYEEEE. The CDR3 contains 14 residues. V lost 3 bases and J 4 bases, leaving 11 bases between the germline ends. This CDR3 reads CASSYAMGNQPQHF. CDR3 in DNA: TGTGCCAGCAGCTACGCTATGGGGAATCAGCCCCAGCATTTT.

On this clone itself: Other DNA sequences in this sample translate to the same CDR3. The chain recombines TRBV30 with TRBJ1-1, with D maybe TRBD1 (5 bases). The CDR3 extends over 14 amino acids. The V end was cut by 0 bases, the J end by 1 base, with 9 bases between. The germline gives CDR1 GTSNPN, CDR2 SVGIG (reference sequence). The CDR3 spells CAWSVLGRNTEAFF. In DNA form, the CDR3 reads TGTGCCTGGAGTGTACTGGGACGGAACACTGAAGCTTTCTTT.

This clone was observed once. This rearrangement joins TRBV6-5 to TRBJ2-7, with 11 bases that match TRBD1. Germline V gene lookup returns CDR1 MNHEY and CDR2 SVGAGI. J was trimmed by 2 bases and V by 5 bases; bases with no gene match: 5. The CDR3 totals 15 residues. The CDR3 DNA sequence: TGTGCCAGCAGTCCACCGGGACAGGGGGCCTACGAGCAGTACTTC. Translation gives CASSPPGQGAYEQYF.

This chain uses TRBV9 with TRBJ1-1; TRBD1 aligns across 10 bases. The germline V gene encodes CDR1 SGDLS and CDR2 YYNGEE. Trimming removed 4 bases from V and 0 bases from J; junction bases left unmatched: 6. This CDR3 is built from 16 residues. The CDR3 region has the DNA TGTGCCAGCAGCCCGGACAGGGGGGCTTTGAACACTGAAGCTTTCTTT. Translated: CASSPDRGALNTEAFF.